This T cell receptor (beta chain) originates from a study of PD-1 blockade in classical Hodgkin lymphoma. Sequencing was performed with immunoSEQ multiplex PCR; in TCRdb, only in-frame clones are kept and a portion is missing. The table includes approximately 110,000 clones, roughly nine tenths detected once. Time point described: cycle 4 day 1 (C4D1), after more than five weeks of nivolumab. Brentuximab vedotin exposure varied, and every patient relapsed after autologous stem cell transplantation. This sequence was found in a human donor with classical Hodgkin lymphoma. This specimen was peripheral blood mononuclear cells (PBMCs), taken before the fourth cycle of nivolumab.

CDR3 protein: CASMIDRLNSGNTIYF. In nucleotides, the CDR3 is TGTGCCAGCATGATAGACAGACTTAACTCTGGAAACACCATATATTTT. The V and J genes are TRBV2 and TRBJ1-3, with a weak D call TRBD1 (5 bases). This CDR3 has 16 amino acids. Germline V gene data show CDR1 as SNHLY and CDR2 as FYNNEI. Deletions cut 7 bases from V and 0 bases from J, with 16 bases between.